These 26 T cell receptor beta chains originate from one sample sequenced in a study of shared clonotypes between healthy human individuals. Assay: immunoSEQ multiplex PCR; the TCRdb copy retains only in-frame clones and omits some. The sample includes 850,000 to 1,200,000 clones, approximately 68% of them seen just once. Sequenced sample: memory CD4+ T cells sorted from blood. Subset defined: CD45RA-negative fraction. These receptors all come from a man aged 18 to 35 in good health.

V usage is TRBV5-1 and J usage is TRBJ2-7; TRBD1 agrees at 7 bases. The CDR3 runs to 16 residues. Per the germline V gene, CDR1 is SGHRS and CDR2 is YFSETQ. Trimming at V came to 0 bases and at J to 9 bases, leaving 15 bases not matched to a gene. The DNA for the CDR3 is TGCGCCAGCAGCTTGGGGCCCGGCAGGGGGAAGGTCGTGCAGTACTTC. This codes for CASSLGPGRGKVVQYF.

The chain joins TRBV7-8 to TRBJ2-2, with a tentative D call TRBD2 (5 bases). The germline gives CDR1 SGHVS, CDR2 FQNEAQ. V lost 4 bases, J lost 10 bases, and 16 bases lay in between. The CDR3 contains 14 residues. The CDR3 reads CASSSRGSPAELFF. CDR3 sequence (DNA): TGTGCCAGCAGCTCTCGAGGGTCACCGGCGGAGCTGTTTTTT.

This sequence joins TRBV4-3 and TRBJ2-7; perhaps TRBD1 as D (6 bases). This CDR3 spans 15 amino acids. Trimming cost V 5 bases and J 4 bases, with 18 bases left between them. CDR1 LGHNA and CDR2 YSLEER come from the germline V gene. The DNA of the CDR3 is TGCGCCAGCAGCGGGGGCCTTGGGGCCCCTTACGAGCAGTACTTC. It specifies CASSGGLGAPYEQYF.

V and J are TRBV4-1 and TRBJ2-3; D might be TRBD2 (6 bases). CDR3 size: 17 residues. V gave up 4 bases and J gave up 6 bases, with 23 bases separating them. Germline-derived CDR1 and CDR2 are MGHRA and YSYEKL. The CDR3 nucleotides read TGCGCCAGCAGCCCACTCCCGGGACTGCCTGACGGGGATACGCAGTATTTT. This encodes CASSPLPGLPDGDTQYF.

The V and J genes are TRBV7-9 and TRBJ2-7; D perhaps matches TRBD2 (6 bases). This CDR3 region has 14 residues. Per the germline V gene, CDR1 is SEHNR and CDR2 is FQNEAQ (reference sequence). V was clipped by 4 bases and J by 7 bases, with 17 bases between them. The CDR3 bases are TGTGCCAGCAGCTCCCTAGGAGGGCTTAAGGAGCAGTACTTC. Its translation: CASSSLGGLKEQYF.

In the case of this clone: Being one base from a much bigger clone, this may be a read error. CDR3 region: CASSPDWLNTGELFF. The CDR3 DNA sequence: TGTGCCAGCAGCCCAGACTGGTTAAACACCGGGGAGCTGTTTTTT. The V and J genes are TRBV11-2 and TRBJ2-2; D unresolved. The CDR3 extends over 15 amino acids. The V gene lost 5 bases and the J gene lost 2 bases, with 12 bases spanning the gap. In germline, CDR1 is SGHAT, CDR2 FQNNGV.

The chain links TRBV5-1 to TRBJ2-5, with TRBD2 identical over 11 bases. After removal of 0 bases from V and 5 bases from J, the junction contained 3 bases not matched to a gene. The CDR3 is 15 residues long. Germline V lookup: CDR1 SGHRS, CDR2 YFSETQ. The CDR3 DNA is TGCGCCAGCAGCTTGGGTTCTAGCGGGAGGGAGACCCAGTACTTC. Protein sequence: CASSLGSSGRETQYF.

The rearrangement links TRBV5-4 to TRBJ2-7, with D possibly being TRBD2 (6 bases). Trimming removed 0 bases at V and 1 base at J, with 11 bases between. Germline V gene data show CDR1 as SGHNT and CDR2 as YYREEE (reference sequence). This CDR3 is 15 amino acids long. CDR3 sequence reads: CASSLEGLMSYEQYF. CDR3 bases: TGTGCCAGCAGCTTGGAGGGACTTATGTCCTACGAGCAGTACTTC.

The chain combines TRBV7-2 with TRBJ1-2; TRBD1 matches at 7 bases. Germline CDR1 is SGHTA and CDR2 is FQGNSA. Germline trimming cut 4 bases from V and 2 bases from J; bases unmatched to any gene: 4. This CDR3 spans 14 amino acids. The chain's CDR3 is CASSSRTGNYGYTF. CDR3 nucleotide sequence: TGTGCCAGCAGCTCCCGGACAGGAAACTATGGCTACACCTTC.

This clone was seen only a few times. V gene TRBV5-1 combines with J gene TRBJ1-4, with D possibly TRBD1 on 6 matching bases. This CDR3 has 17 residues. The germline V and J ends were trimmed by 9 bases and 0 bases, with 21 bases remaining between them. Germline CDR1 reads SGHRS; CDR2 reads YFSETQ. The CDR3 DNA sequence: TGCGCCAACCCGCCGCAATTCAGGGGTCCAACTAATGAAAAACTGTTTTTT. Protein product: CANPPQFRGPTNEKLFF.

The rearrangement joins TRBV19 to TRBJ1-5, with unresolved D. The CDR3 has 16 residues. The germline V and J ends were trimmed by 1 base and 1 base, with 11 bases remaining between them. Germline V CDR1 and CDR2: LNHDA, SQIVND (reference sequence). The CDR3 sequence is CASSIGEGRSNQPQHF. CDR3 nucleotide sequence: TGTGCCAGTAGTATAGGGGAGGGTAGGAGCAATCAGCCCCAGCATTTT.

The chain joins TRBV29-1 to TRBJ1-2; no clear D gene. CDR3 length equals 11 residues. Trimming removed 3 bases at V and 5 bases at J, with 7 bases between. Germline V gives CDR1 SQVTM, CDR2 ANQGSEA. The CDR3 loop is CSVDPMYGYTF. CDR3 nucleotides: TGCAGCGTTGACCCTATGTATGGCTACACCTTC.

This chain joins TRBV5-4 and TRBJ2-3, with unresolved D. Trimming left V 2 bases short and J 8 bases short, with 9 bases between. CDR3 length: 12 amino acids. Germline V gives CDR1 SGHNT, CDR2 YYREEE (reference sequence). Here the CDR3 DNA reads TGTGCCAGCAGCTTATTTGACCTTACGCAGTATTTT. This sequence encodes CASSLFDLTQYF.

This clone was detected a few times. The chain has TRBV4-1 and TRBJ2-7; D is perhaps TRBD2 (6 bases). Per the germline V gene, CDR1 is MGHRA and CDR2 is YSYEKL. Between the trimmed V and J ends, which lost 3 bases and 5 bases, there was a span of 23 bases. This CDR3 comprises 17 residues. Here the CDR3 reads CASSHGPGLDIPHEQYF. The CDR3 nucleotides read TGCGCCAGCAGCCATGGACCGGGACTCGACATCCCTCACGAGCAGTACTTC.

The rearrangement joins TRBV11-3 to TRBJ2-3, with 10 bases identical to TRBD2. Germline V gene lookup returns CDR1 SGHNT and CDR2 YENEEA. V was clipped by 1 base and J by 4 bases; unmatched bases: 8. The CDR3 sequence is 17 residues long. Here the CDR3 reads CASSLGAAGGRSDTQYF. CDR3 coding DNA: TGTGCCAGCAGCTTAGGCGCAGCGGGGGGGCGATCAGATACGCAGTATTTT.

This clone was recorded only once. CDR3 residues: CASSYEEGYNEQFF. The CDR3 nucleotides read TGTGCCAGCAGCTACGAAGAGGGCTACAATGAGCAGTTCTTC. This chain connects TRBV5-4 to TRBJ2-1; tentative D call: TRBD2 (5 bases). CDR1 and CDR2 from the germline V gene are SGHNT and YYREEE (reference sequence). V shed 3 bases and J shed 3 bases, with 10 bases lying between them. The CDR3 sequence is 14 residues long.

Of note for this clone: With a far larger clone one base away, a read error is the likely cause. The chain has TRBV28 and TRBJ1-4, with 9 positions matching TRBD1. CDR1 MDHEN and CDR2 SYDVKM come from the germline V gene. J gave up 7 bases and V 6 bases, and 6 bases lay outside the gene matches. The CDR3 is 14 amino acids. The CDR3 DNA follows: TGTGCCAGCAGCACCGGGACAGGGCTTGAAAAACTGTTTTTT. Its protein product is CASSTGTGLEKLFF.

This chain links TRBV4-2 with TRBJ2-5, with 12 bases identical to TRBD2. CDR1 and CDR2 (germline): LGHNA, YNFKEQ. The CDR3 is 16 residues long. Trimming removed 0 bases from V and 3 bases from J; junction bases left unmatched: 2. CDR3 coding DNA: TGTGCCAGCAGCCAAGATCCTAGCGGGGGGGAAGAGACCCAGTACTTC. Protein: CASSQDPSGGEETQYF.

This chain joins TRBV18 and TRBJ2-5; TRBD2 agrees at 7 bases. Per the germline V gene, CDR1 is KGHSH and CDR2 is LQKENI. V lost 0 bases and J lost 5; bases outside the gene matches: 6. The CDR3 sequence is 15 residues long. CDR3 nucleotide sequence: TGTGCCAGCTCACCACCGTGGGGGGGGAAGGAGACCCAGTACTTC. This encodes CASSPPWGGKETQYF.

J is TRBJ2-5 and V is TRBV9; D may be TRBD2 (6 bases). CDR3 size: 15 residues. The V and J ends lost 1 base and 4 bases respectively, with 14 bases between them. Germline V lookup: CDR1 SGDLS, CDR2 YYNGEE. This CDR3 reads CASSVTLGGRETQYF. The DNA of the CDR3 is TGTGCCAGCAGCGTAACGCTAGGAGGGCGAGAGACCCAGTACTTC.

This chain connects TRBV11-3 to TRBJ2-2; 8 bases agree with TRBD1. CDR3 length: 15 amino acids. In germline, CDR1 is SGHNT, CDR2 YENEEA. Trimming cost V 4 bases and J 4 bases; bases outside gene matches: 5. The CDR3 DNA is TGTGCCAGCAGCTACGACAGGGGTAGCACCGGGGAGCTGTTTTTT. Translating it yields CASSYDRGSTGELFF.

The chain has TRBV7-2 and TRBJ2-1; 7 bases are shared with TRBD1. CDR3 length: 14 amino acids. Looked up from germline, CDR1 is SGHTA and CDR2 is FQGNSA. The trim removed 1 base at V and 8 bases at J, leaving 5 bases unmatched. This CDR3 is CASSLGGGRYEQFF. CDR3 in DNA: TGTGCCAGCAGCTTAGGAGGGGGCAGGTATGAGCAGTTCTTC.

The genes are TRBV7-3 and TRBJ1-1; D unclear. CDR1 is SGHTA and CDR2 is FQGTGA in the germline V gene. The CDR3 is 15 amino acids. V dropped 4 bases and J dropped 0 bases, with 12 bases sitting between them. The CDR3 DNA reads TGTGCCAGCAGCTCTAGGGTGGTTTTGAACACTGAAGCTTTCTTT. Residues: CASSSRVVLNTEAFF.

This chain joins TRBV30 and TRBJ1-2; no reliable D call. V lost 4 bases and J lost 8, with 17 bases in between. The V gene's germline CDR1 is GTSNPN and CDR2 SVGIG (reference sequence). The CDR3 sequence is 13 residues long. The CDR3 nucleotides read TGTGCCTGGATAGATTCTCCCGGGCGAGGCTACACCTTC. Amino acid sequence: CAWIDSPGRGYTF.

The gene calls are TRBV7-2 and TRBJ2-5, with D hard to call. In germline, CDR1 is SGHTA, CDR2 FQGNSA. The CDR3 length is 13 residues. V was shortened by 5 bases and J by 7 bases, with 14 bases between the two germline ends. The CDR3 here is CASSLLSVGTQYF. In nucleotides, the CDR3 is TGTGCCAGCAGCCTACTTTCGGTTGGGACCCAGTACTTC.

The chain is built from TRBV6-5 and TRBJ1-2; D remains ambiguous. V was shortened by 8 bases and J by 4 bases, with 8 bases between the two germline ends. Germline lookup yields CDR1 MNHEY and CDR2 SVGAGI. The CDR3 has 11 residues. The DNA for the CDR3 is TGTGCCAGCGGAGGGCCCTATGGCTACACCTTC. This sequence encodes CASGGPYGYTF.